These 16 T cell receptor beta chains were sequenced from one sample in a study of T cells after yellow fever vaccination. TCRdb re-derived calls from the 5' RACE reads in MiXCR, one entry per CDR3 protein. This table has roughly 120,000 distinct CDR3 sequences, 5.5% to 8% appearing once. This specimen consisted of CD4+ T cells sorted from PBMCs, obtained roughly 46 days after the first yellow fever vaccination. These receptors originate from a man between 18 and 29 years old who received the YFV17D yellow fever vaccine.

This clonotype was observed many times. This chain links TRBV12-3 or TRBV12-4 with TRBJ1-2, with TRBD1 matching over 7 bases. Trimming removed 7 bases from V and 5 bases from J; junction bases left unmatched: 10. The CDR3 totals 14 residues. CDR3 sequence reads: CASTDPGGRYGYTF. The CDR3 nucleotides are TGTGCCAGCACCGATCCAGGGGGGAGGTATGGCTACACCTTC.

This rearrangement joins TRBV3-1 to TRBJ2-2, with 8 nucleotides matching TRBD1. Germline V CDR1 and CDR2: LGHDT, YNNKEL (reference sequence). CDR3 length: 17 amino acids. The junction had 18 bases not matched to a gene; V was cut back by 8 bases and J by 7 bases. The CDR3 nucleotides are TGTGCCAGCGCCCGCGGAGAGGGACATACAGGGGGCGGGGAGCTGTTTTTT. It codes for CASARGEGHTGGGELFF.

This clonotype occurred many times. The chain combines TRBV19 with TRBJ1-6, with TRBD1 matching 7 bases. The CDR3 consists of 16 residues. J was trimmed by 7 bases and V by 3 bases; bases with no gene match: 9. Germline V gene sequence: CDR1 LNHDA, CDR2 SQIVND (reference sequence). CDR3 amino acids: CASSMDGDRANSPLHF. In DNA form, the CDR3 reads TGTGCCAGTAGTATGGATGGGGACAGAGCCAATTCACCCCTCCACTTT.

This clonotype has a count of ten or more. The V call is TRBV25-1, the J call TRBJ1-1; no clear D. This CDR3 contains 11 residues. The V gene's germline CDR1 is MGHDK and CDR2 SYGVNS. V gave up 0 bases and J gave up 9 bases, with 5 bases separating them. In DNA, the CDR3 is TGTGCCAGCAGTGAATATCGGCAAGCTTTCTTT. This codes for CASSEYRQAFF.

This clonotype was counted between two and nine times. The rearrangement links TRBV2 to TRBJ2-5; D might be TRBD2 (5 bases). With 8 bases removed from V and 5 bases from J, the gap between germline ends came to 15 bases. The CDR3 is 13 amino acids. Germline CDR1 SNHLY, CDR2 FYNNEI. CDR3 protein: CASVVGPGETQYF. The CDR3 DNA reads as TGTGCCAGCGTGGTTGGGCCGGGGGAGACCCAGTACTTC.

This clonotype was found many times. This rearrangement joins TRBV12-3 or TRBV12-4 to TRBJ2-1, with 8 bases matching TRBD1. This CDR3 is 14 amino acids long. The V gene end was trimmed by 6 bases and the J gene end by 7 bases; junction bases not matched to a gene: 8. DNA of the CDR3: TGTGCCAGCAGCCTCAGGGGGCATATGAATGAGCAGTTCTTC. Encoded protein: CASSLRGHMNEQFF.

In its sample, this clonotype was seen a few times. In DNA form, the CDR3 reads TGTGCCTTATACTCCGGGGGCCAGGCCGGGGAGCTGTTTTTT. Translating it yields CALYSGGQAGELFF. The chain has TRBV30 and TRBJ2-2; D may match TRBD1 or TRBD2 (6 bases each). The germline V gene encodes CDR1 GTSNPN and CDR2 SVGIG (reference sequence). This CDR3 is built from 14 residues. V lost 7 bases and J lost 6, with 18 bases in between.

This clonotype showed up many times. This chain uses TRBV12-3 or TRBV12-4 with TRBJ1-5; no clear D. Trimming took 6 bases from V and 4 from J, leaving 10 bases between them. The CDR3 runs to 13 residues. In DNA, the CDR3 is TGTGCCAGCAGCCGCCGGGAGAATCAGCCCCAGCATTTT. Amino acid sequence: CASSRRENQPQHF.

This clonotype was seen at least ten times. The chain joins TRBV20-1 to TRBJ1-1; possible D gene TRBD1, 6 bases. The germline V and J ends were trimmed by 6 bases and 1 base, with 21 bases remaining between them. CDR3 length: 16 residues. Germline V CDR1 and CDR2: DFQATT, SNEGSKA (reference sequence). CDR3 amino acids: CSAVPLTGRRNTEAFF. The CDR3 DNA follows: TGCAGTGCGGTTCCTTTAACAGGGCGTCGGAACACTGAAGCTTTCTTT.

This clonotype has a count of ten or more. Here the CDR3 reads CASSPLVLQGNTGELFF. The DNA for the CDR3 is TGTGCCAGCTCACCGCTCGTTCTCCAGGGGAACACCGGGGAGCTGTTTTTT. The chain joins TRBV18 to TRBJ2-2; a weak D match, TRBD1 (5 bases). CDR3 length: 17 amino acids. CDR1 and CDR2 from the germline V gene are KGHSH and LQKENI. With 3 bases removed from V and 1 base from J, the gap between germline ends came to 15 bases.

This clonotype was picked up many times. The chain is built from TRBV25-1 and TRBJ1-2; D is ambiguous. Trimming left V 4 bases short and J 8 bases short, with 17 bases between. The CDR3 runs 14 residues. Germline CDR1 and CDR2: MGHDK and SYGVNS. CDR3 loop: CASSAEQVLSGYTF. In DNA, the CDR3 is TGTGCCAGCAGTGCCGAGCAGGTGCTTTCCGGCTACACCTTC.

This clonotype was found a few times. The V and J genes are TRBV7-2 and TRBJ2-1; tentatively, D is TRBD2 (6 bases). The CDR3 is 14 residues long. The ends were cut back, 5 bases at V and 8 bases at J, with 16 bases in the middle. Per the germline V gene, CDR1 is SGHTA and CDR2 is FQGNSA. CDR3 amino acids: CASSRSGTPDEQFF. The CDR3 nucleotides are TGTGCCAGCAGCCGCTCCGGGACTCCCGATGAGCAGTTCTTC.

This clonotype has only a few counts. The chain has TRBV20-1 and TRBJ1-2; TRBD1 is a possible D gene (5 bases). Germline loops: CDR1 DFQATT, CDR2 SNEGSKA (reference sequence). CDR3 length: 13 amino acids. Trimming took 1 base from V and 3 from J, leaving 9 bases between them. The chain's CDR3 is CSARVARDYGYTF. For the CDR3, the DNA is TGCAGTGCTAGAGTGGCCAGGGACTATGGCTACACCTTC.

This clonotype was counted ten times or more. The chain uses TRBV4-2 and TRBJ2-2; D possibly corresponds to TRBD2 (6 bases). V was trimmed by 3 bases and J by 3 bases, leaving 11 bases between them. CDR1 is LGHNA, CDR2 YNFKEQ, per germline. CDR3 length: 15 amino acids. The CDR3 DNA reads TGTGCCAGCAGCCAGGAGGGCGGGGACACCGGGGAGCTGTTTTTT. Its protein product is CASSQEGGDTGELFF.

The chain links TRBV20-1 to TRBJ1-1, with D tentatively TRBD1 (5 bases). The CDR3 runs 14 residues. From germline, CDR1 is DFQATT and CDR2 SNEGSKA (reference sequence). V lost 6 bases and J 3 bases, leaving 17 bases between the germline ends. The CDR3 bases are TGCAGTGCCAGCCCCGGAGGGGTGGACACTGAAGCTTTCTTT. Amino acids: CSASPGGVDTEAFF.

This clonotype was found many times. The chain carries TRBV28 and TRBJ2-3; D possibly corresponds to TRBD2 (6 bases). Germline V gene sequence: CDR1 MDHEN, CDR2 SYDVKM. The CDR3 is 14 residues long. Trimming pared 2 bases from V and 4 bases from J, leaving 10 bases between. The CDR3 DNA sequence: TGTGCCAGCAGTTTAGGGGGGTCCGCAGATACGCAGTATTTT. Translating gives CASSLGGSADTQYF. The whole variable domain, filled in from reference TRBV28 and TRBJ2-3, reads DVKVTQSSRYLVKRTGEKVFLECVQDMDHENMFWYRQDPGLGLRLIYFSYDVKMKEKGDIPEGYSVSREKKERFSLILESASTNQTSMYLCASSLGGSADTQYFGPGTRLTVL.